This T cell receptor beta chain originates from a study of blood T cell repertoires in COVID-19. V lost 5 bases, J lost 5 bases, and 10 bases stayed unmatched. The CDR3 has 15 residues. CDR1 and CDR2 (germline): LNHDA, SQIVND (reference sequence). Here immunoSEQ multiplex PCR was the method, and the copy in TCRdb shows in-frame clones only, minus some. The data hold around 310,000 clones, with nearly 90% observed a single time. The sample taken for sequencing was PBMCs or T cells enriched from blood (not recorded which). The receptor comes from a woman in her 30s who had recovered from COVID-19. J is TRBJ2-5 and V is TRBV19; 8 nucleotides match TRBD1. CDR3: CASSLRRGRVETQYF. CDR3 DNA: TGTGCCAGTAGTCTCCGCAGGGGGCGTGTGGAGACCCAGTACTTC.